This T cell receptor (beta chain) was recovered during a study of blood T cell repertoires in COVID-19. Across the whole study: Samples representing acute and convalescent COVID-19 were sourced from the United States, Italy and Spain. In each case, the material was cDNA or gDNA derived from T cells, B-cell-depleted T cells, or PBMCs.

This clone was found a few times. Original processing notes: From reference gene primer amplification, estimates of nucleated cell counts were derived. TCRdb's table, derived via immunoSEQ multiplex PCR, lists solely in-frame clones and lacks some. Clone size and V and J calls were adopted from that table, with D and trimming inferred from the DNA. The sample records more than 150,000 clones, about 88% being singletons. The sample comprised peripheral blood. The clonotype comes from a man in his late teens or twenties with acute or convalescent COVID-19.

CDR3 DNA: TGTGCCTGGAGTGGACAGAGGTCCCTCGAGATATATAGCAATCAGCCCCAGCATTTT. This sequence encodes CAWSGQRSLEIYSNQPQHF. The V and J genes are TRBV30 and TRBJ1-5; tentative D call: TRBD1 (5 bases). The CDR3 has 19 residues. Trimming left V 1 base short and J 0 bases short, with 22 bases between. Germline CDR1 GTSNPN, CDR2 SVGIG (reference sequence).